In its sample, the clone carrying this T cell receptor (beta chain) was seen a few times. The data derive from a study of beta chain features in type 1 diabetes. The isolated RNA, all of it, was reverse transcribed, so expressed TCRB transcripts were what got sequenced. The data were produced by immunoSEQ multiplex PCR, yet TCRdb's version contains in-frame clones alone and is incomplete. The data contain about 360,000 clones, over 9.5% of them seen just once; the ten biggest clones take up more than 0.015%. Sample: naive CD4+ T cells from blood. The clonotype comes from a man aged 18 to 35 in good health.

The CDR3: CASSTSRTGSSYEQYF. The CDR3 region has the DNA TGCGCCAGCAGCACTTCTAGGACAGGGAGCTCCTACGAGCAGTACTTC. This chain uses TRBV5-1 with TRBJ2-7, with TRBD1 matching 8 bases. Germline V gene data show CDR1 as SGHRS and CDR2 as YFSETQ. V was clipped by 4 bases and J by 0 bases; unmatched bases: 9. The CDR3 totals 16 residues. The full variable domain, rest sourced from reference TRBV5-1 and TRBJ2-7, is KAGVTQTPRYLIKTRGQQVTLSCSPISGHRSVSWYQQTPGQGLQFLFEYFSETQRNKGNFPGRFSGRQFSNSRSEMNVSTLELGDSALYLCASSTSRTGSSYEQYFGPGTRLTVT.